This record looks at one T cell receptor (beta chain) sequence and its context. Its antigen remains unknown. The length of the CDR3 is 13 residues. Germline V gives CDR1 LNHDA, CDR2 SQIVND (reference sequence). After removal of 7 bases from V and 4 bases from J, the junction contained 4 bases not matched to a gene. This record belongs to a study of siplizumab effects on memory and regulatory T cells. TCRdb keeps only in-frame clones here, not all; method: immunoSEQ multiplex PCR. The sample lists 6,000 or so clones; roughly 38% were seen once. For approximately 6 days at 37°C, the mixed lymphocyte reaction cells were kept in coculture.

Sequences were obtained from CFSE-low (dividing) CD8+ T cells sorted from an allogeneic mixed lymphocyte reaction. The V gene is TRBV19, the J gene TRBJ2-1; 7 nucleotides agree with TRBD2. This TCR came from a human donor in good health; the cells came from an allogeneic mixed lymphocyte reaction. CDR3 protein: CASTSGVYNEQFF. In DNA, the CDR3 is TGTGCCAGTACTAGCGGAGTTTACAATGAGCAGTTCTTC. Using reference TRBV19 and TRBJ2-1 for the parts outside the CDR3, the full variable domain is DGGITQSPKYLFRKEGQNVTLSCEQNLNHDAMYWYRQDPGQGLRLIYYSQIVNDFQKGDIAEGYSVSREKKESFPLTVTSAQKNPTAFYLCASTSGVYNEQFFGPGTRLTVL.